These 29 T cell receptor beta chains came from one sample sequenced in a study of cytomegalovirus exposure and HLA in healthy donors. Primers for the PCR totalled 60 Vbeta and 13 Jbeta. Assay used: immunoSEQ multiplex PCR; TCRdb lists only in-frame clones, some missing. The repertoire includes some 140,000 clones, around 79% of them detected once, and approximately 8% sits in the top ten. Sequencing was done on a sample of PBMCs. Receptors were obtained from a man under 40 in good health and CMV-seropositive.

Regarding this clone: One junction end does not reproduce the germline sequence, and a read error may be involved. The rearrangement links TRBV7-9 to TRBJ2-5; 8 bases agree with TRBD1. The CDR3 length is 13 residues. CDR1 and CDR2 (germline): SEHNR, FQNEAQ (reference sequence). The CDR3 DNA reads TGTTCCAGCAGCTCCAGGGGGCCGGAGACCCAGTACTTC. Protein: CSSSSRGPETQYF. The entire variable domain, with the rest obtained from reference TRBV7-9 and TRBJ2-5, is as follows: DTGVSQNPRHKITKRGQNVTFRCDPISEHNRLYWYRQTLGQGPEFLTYFQNEAQLEKSRLLSDRFSAERPKGSFSTLEIQRTEQGDSAMYLCSSSSRGPETQYFGPGTRLLVL.

This sequence joins TRBV30 and TRBJ1-1, with D unclear. The V end was cut by 0 bases, the J end by 5 bases, with 13 bases between. CDR3 size: 14 residues. The germline gives CDR1 GTSNPN, CDR2 SVGIG (reference sequence). For the CDR3, the DNA is TGTGCCTGGAGTGTATCAGGACTGGGGACTGAAGCTTTCTTT. It translates to CAWSVSGLGTEAFF.

This chain links TRBV30 with TRBJ2-7; weak D call: TRBD2 (6 bases). Germline V lookup: CDR1 GTSNPN, CDR2 SVGIG (reference sequence). Trimming took off 1 base at V and 0 bases at J, with 13 bases between the two ends. The CDR3 length is 15 residues. DNA of the CDR3: TGTGCCTGGAGTGGAGGAAGCGGGCGCTCCTACGAGCAGTACTTC. It specifies CAWSGGSGRSYEQYF.

This chain joins TRBV29-1 and TRBJ1-4; D not resolved. The CDR3 covers 19 residues. With 0 bases removed from V and 0 bases from J, the gap between germline ends came to 20 bases. In germline, CDR1 is SQVTM, CDR2 ANQGSEA. CDR3 sequence (DNA): TGCAGCGTTGAAGATCGGGTAATAGACGAGCCTTCAACTAATGAAAAACTGTTTTTT. Translation gives CSVEDRVIDEPSTNEKLFF.

The gene calls are TRBV7-3 and TRBJ2-6; 9 bases match TRBD1. CDR1 is SGHTA and CDR2 is FQGTGA in the germline V gene. The CDR3 is 17 residues long. Losses at the gene ends were 5 bases for V and 2 bases for J; bases not matched to a gene: 7. The DNA for the CDR3 is TGTGCCAGCAGCCCGGACAGGGGTTTCCCTGGGGCCAACGTCCTGACTTTC. Its protein product is CASSPDRGFPGANVLTF. The full variable domain, rest sourced from reference TRBV7-3 and TRBJ2-6, is GAGVSQTPSNKVTEKGKYVELRCDPISGHTALYWYRQSLGQGPEFLIYFQGTGAADDSGLPNDRFFAVRPEGSVSTLKIQRTERGDSAVYLCASSPDRGFPGANVLTFGAGSRLTVL.

The J gene is TRBJ2-2, the V gene TRBV10-3, with 8 bases matching TRBD1. Germline loops: CDR1 ENHRY, CDR2 SYGVKD. This CDR3 has 15 amino acids. Trimming cost V 2 bases and J 4 bases; bases outside gene matches: 3. CDR3 sequence: CAISERTGFTGELFF. Written as DNA, the CDR3 is TGTGCCATCAGTGAGCGGACAGGGTTCACCGGGGAGCTGTTTTTT.

This chain uses TRBV7-3 with TRBJ1-5; no definite D call. The CDR3 extends over 15 amino acids. Trimming pared 3 bases from V and 5 bases from J, leaving 14 bases between. CDR1 and CDR2 (germline): SGHTA, FQGTGA. The CDR3 DNA follows: TGTGCCAGCAGCTTCATGTGGCCGAGGGATCAGCCCCAGCATTTT. Translating gives CASSFMWPRDQPQHF.

This rearrangement joins TRBV4-1 to TRBJ2-7; 10 bases align to TRBD1. Trimming took 1 base from V and 2 from J; bases not matched to a gene: 11. CDR3 length: 18 amino acids. Germline assignment: CDR1 MGHRA and CDR2 YSYEKL. Written as DNA, the CDR3 is TGCGCCAGCAGCCAAGCTATTTTCGTGGGACAGGGGACCTACGAGCAGTACTTC. It yields the protein CASSQAIFVGQGTYEQYF.

The J gene is TRBJ1-5, the V gene TRBV28, with TRBD1 matching 10 bases. The germline CDR1 and CDR2 sequences are MDHEN and SYDVKM. CDR3 length: 14 residues. The V segment lost 6 bases and the J segment 6 bases; nucleotides outside the gene matches: 5. The CDR3 spells CASRGTGDSQPQHF. CDR3 DNA: TGTGCCAGCAGGGGGACAGGGGACAGTCAGCCCCAGCATTTT.

The chain is built from TRBV27 and TRBJ2-1; 9 bases line up with TRBD1. After removal of 3 bases from V and 8 bases from J, the junction contained 8 bases not matched to a gene. CDR1 MNHEY and CDR2 SMNVEV come from the germline V gene (reference sequence). This CDR3 region has 15 residues. The CDR3 DNA follows: TGTGCCAGCAGTTTGGGGACAGGGAACGTCTATGAGCAGTTCTTC. Residues: CASSLGTGNVYEQFF.

This chain joins TRBV5-1 and TRBJ2-1, with D perhaps TRBD1 (6 bases). V was shortened by 4 bases and J by 8 bases, with 16 bases between the two germline ends. The CDR3 totals 14 residues. CDR1 is SGHRS and CDR2 is YFSETQ in the germline V gene. The CDR3 spells CASSLRTEGDEQFF. CDR3 coding DNA: TGCGCCAGCAGCCTAAGGACAGAAGGGGATGAGCAGTTCTTC.

The chain has TRBV9 and TRBJ2-3, with D perhaps TRBD2 (6 bases). Per germline, CDR1 SGDLS and CDR2 YYNGEE. Trimming pared 4 bases from V and 6 bases from J, leaving 18 bases between. This CDR3 contains 15 residues. CDR3 sequence reads: CASSFRDLGLDTQYF. The CDR3 bases are TGTGCCAGCAGCTTCCGGGACTTAGGGCTTGATACGCAGTATTTT.

The chain uses TRBV10-3 and TRBJ1-1; tentative D call: TRBD1 (6 bases). CDR1 and CDR2 from the germline V gene are ENHRY and SYGVKD. V lost 0 bases to trimming and J lost 5 bases, with 10 bases between them. The CDR3 extends over 14 amino acids. The CDR3 is CAISESGGRTEAFF. CDR3 nucleotides: TGTGCCATCAGTGAGTCGGGGGGGCGAACTGAAGCTTTCTTT.

J is TRBJ1-2 and V is TRBV2; D remains unclear. V lost 3 bases, J lost 0 bases, and 8 bases lay in between. The CDR3 extends over 14 amino acids. CDR1 and CDR2 from the germline V gene are SNHLY and FYNNEI. CDR3 amino acids: CASSENGANYGYTF. CDR3 coding DNA: TGTGCCAGCAGTGAGAATGGAGCTAACTATGGCTACACCTTC.

The chain links TRBV20-1 to TRBJ1-2; unclear D gene. The V gene lost 0 bases and the J gene lost 6 bases, with 5 bases spanning the gap. Germline CDR1 DFQATT, CDR2 SNEGSKA (reference sequence). The CDR3 is made up of 11 amino acids. The CDR3 coding sequence is TGCAGTGCTAGAGACGGGAATGGCTACACCTTC. This sequence encodes CSARDGNGYTF.

This chain links TRBV29-1 with TRBJ1-4, with a weak D call TRBD1 (5 bases). Germline CDR1 reads SQVTM; CDR2 reads ANQGSEA. The V end was cut by 2 bases, the J end by 7 bases, with 8 bases between. The CDR3 length is 12 residues. The CDR3: CSVEQGSEKLFF. The CDR3 coding sequence is TGCAGCGTTGAACAGGGAAGTGAAAAACTGTTTTTT.

The chain couples TRBV29-1 to TRBJ1-5; D uncertain. CDR3 size: 13 residues. Between the trimmed V and J ends, which lost 6 bases and 3 bases, there was a span of 12 bases. Looked up from germline, CDR1 is SQVTM and CDR2 is ANQGSEA. The CDR3 protein is CSVEDGINQPQHF. The CDR3 DNA follows: TGCAGCGTGGAGGACGGAATCAATCAGCCCCAGCATTTT. Full variable domain (missing parts from reference TRBV29-1 and TRBJ1-5): SAVISQKPSRDICQRGTSLTIQCQVDSQVTMMFWYRQQPGQSLTLIATANQGSEATYESGFVIDKFPISRPNLTFSTLTVSNMSPEDSSIYLCSVEDGINQPQHFGDGTRLSIL.

The rearrangement links TRBV2 to TRBJ2-5; D possibly corresponds to TRBD2 (5 bases). CDR3 length: 16 amino acids. CDR1 is SNHLY, CDR2 FYNNEI, per germline. The V end lost 4 bases, the J end lost 4 bases, and 19 bases lay between the germline ends. The CDR3, as DNA: TGTGCCAGCAGTGGCCCAGGCGCGGGCGTGGGAGAGACCCAGTACTTC. Translating gives CASSGPGAGVGETQYF. Full variable domain (remainder filled in from reference TRBV2 and TRBJ2-5): EPEVTQTPSHQVTQMGQEVILRCVPISNHLYFYWYRQILGQKVEFLVSFYNNEISEKSEIFDDQFSVERPDGSNFTLKIRSTKLEDSAMYFCASSGPGAGVGETQYFGPGTRLLVL.

This chain links TRBV5-1 with TRBJ2-7; the match to TRBD2 covers 10 bases. After removal of 0 bases from V and 7 bases from J, the junction contained 10 bases not matched to a gene. This CDR3 region has 16 residues. The germline gives CDR1 SGHRS, CDR2 YFSETQ. For the CDR3, the DNA is TGCGCCAGCAGCTTGGATAGCGGGGGGCCGGTGAAAGAGCAGTACTTC. This encodes CASSLDSGGPVKEQYF.

The chain is built from TRBV10-3 and TRBJ2-7, with TRBD2 matching 8 bases. CDR3 length: 13 amino acids. Germline CDR1 is ENHRY and CDR2 is SYGVKD. The V and J ends lost 10 bases and 0 bases, in that order; junction bases with no gene match: 5. The CDR3 loop is CASTGTSSYEQYF. In nucleotides, the CDR3 is TGTGCCAGTACCGGGACTAGCTCCTACGAGCAGTACTTC.

The chain carries TRBV15 and TRBJ1-2; 8 nucleotides agree with TRBD1. CDR3 length equals 16 residues. Germline assignment: CDR1 LNHNV and CDR2 YYDKDF (reference sequence). V gave up 0 bases and J gave up 6 bases; unmatched junction bases: 9. The CDR3 spells CATSREHTGGRDGYTF. DNA of the CDR3: TGTGCCACCAGCAGAGAACATACAGGGGGAAGGGATGGCTACACCTTC.

The chain uses TRBV27 and TRBJ2-1; 8 positions match TRBD2. This CDR3 region has 15 residues. V dropped 7 bases and J dropped 4; count of bases not matched to a gene: 9. CDR1 is MNHEY and CDR2 is SMNVEV in the germline V gene (reference sequence). Here the CDR3 reads CASIPTSGVYNEQFF. The CDR3 DNA is TGTGCCAGCATCCCTACTAGCGGAGTTTACAATGAGCAGTTCTTC.

The chain links TRBV5-6 to TRBJ1-2; a weak D match, TRBD1 (5 bases). The germline CDR1 and CDR2 sequences are SGHDT and YYEEEE. V lost 6 bases and J lost 0, with 12 bases in between. CDR3 length: 14 amino acids. The CDR3 DNA is TGTGCCAGCACCGAGACAGCTTCTAACTATGGCTACACCTTC. Residues: CASTETASNYGYTF.

The CDR3 reads CASSADWNANTGELFF. CDR3 nucleotides: TGTGCCAGCAGCGCAGACTGGAACGCGAACACCGGGGAGCTGTTTTTT. The chain has TRBV7-9 and TRBJ2-2; no clear D gene. Germline CDR1 reads SEHNR; CDR2 reads FQNEAQ (reference sequence). The CDR3 totals 16 residues. V was trimmed by 5 bases and J by 0 bases, leaving 13 bases between them.

This clone was observed a handful of times. The genes are TRBV7-2 and TRBJ2-1; 7 positions match TRBD1. J lost 9 bases, V lost 3 bases, and 5 bases had no gene match. Germline loops: CDR1 SGHTA, CDR2 FQGNSA. The CDR3 extends over 13 amino acids. Here the CDR3 reads CASSFDRDGEQFF. DNA for the CDR3: TGTGCCAGCAGCTTCGACAGGGACGGTGAGCAGTTCTTC.

The chain recombines TRBV19 with TRBJ2-1; TRBD2 aligns across 8 bases. The CDR3 extends over 23 amino acids. From germline, CDR1 is LNHDA and CDR2 SQIVND (reference sequence). With V trimmed by 4 bases and J by 1 base, 27 bases remained unmatched. As DNA, the CDR3 is TGTGCCAGTAGTACGGGACTGGACGGGACTAGTAAGGGATGGCTTGGATCCTACAATGAGCAGTTCTTC. It codes for CASSTGLDGTSKGWLGSYNEQFF.

This rearrangement joins TRBV7-9 to TRBJ2-7; D is ambiguous. Germline V gene data show CDR1 as SEHNR and CDR2 as FQNEAQ (reference sequence). The CDR3 has 13 residues. V was trimmed by 4 bases and J by 0 bases, leaving 7 bases between them. The CDR3 nucleotides read TGTGCCAGCAGCTCTTTCGGCTCCTACGAGCAGTACTTC. It codes for CASSSFGSYEQYF. The variable domain in full, with the rest retrieved from reference TRBV7-9 and TRBJ2-7, is DTGVSQNPRHKITKRGQNVTFRCDPISEHNRLYWYRQTLGQGPEFLTYFQNEAQLEKSRLLSDRFSAERPKGSFSTLEIQRTEQGDSAMYLCASSSFGSYEQYFGPGTRLTVT.

This sequence joins TRBV18 and TRBJ1-2; unclear D gene. Per germline, CDR1 KGHSH and CDR2 LQKENI. This CDR3 region has 14 residues. V was shortened by 3 bases and J by 4 bases, with 12 bases between the two germline ends. The CDR3 sequence is CASSPTRGFYGYTF. The CDR3 DNA is TGTGCCAGCTCACCCACCCGGGGTTTCTATGGCTACACCTTC.

The chain carries TRBV2 and TRBJ1-6, with D unclear. V was trimmed by 11 bases and J by 3 bases, leaving 11 bases between them. Per germline, CDR1 SNHLY and CDR2 FYNNEI. This CDR3 has 13 residues. The CDR3 loop is CAGGRGYNSPLHF. The DNA for the CDR3 is TGTGCCGGCGGCCGAGGCTATAATTCACCCCTCCACTTT.